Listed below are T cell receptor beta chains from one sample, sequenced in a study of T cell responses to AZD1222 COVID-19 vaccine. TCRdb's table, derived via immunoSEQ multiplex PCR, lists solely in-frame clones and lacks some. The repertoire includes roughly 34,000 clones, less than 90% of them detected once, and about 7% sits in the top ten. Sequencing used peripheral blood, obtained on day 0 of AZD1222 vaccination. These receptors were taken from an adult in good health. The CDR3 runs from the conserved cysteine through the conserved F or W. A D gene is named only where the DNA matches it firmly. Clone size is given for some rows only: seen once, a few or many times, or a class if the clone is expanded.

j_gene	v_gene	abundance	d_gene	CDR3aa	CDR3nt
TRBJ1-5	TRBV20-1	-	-	CSASGSNQPQHF	TGCAGTGCTAGTGGAAGCAATCAGCCCCAGCATTTT
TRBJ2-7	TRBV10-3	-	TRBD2	CAIRDLTSGPSYEQYF	TGTGCCATCAGGGATCTGACTAGCGGGCCCTCCTACGAGCAGTACTTC
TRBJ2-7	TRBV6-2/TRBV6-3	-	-	CASSSILQGEQYF	TGTGCCAGCAGTTCGATCCTTCAGGGCGAGCAGTACTTC
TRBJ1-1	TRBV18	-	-	CASSPGQAMANTEAFF	TGTGCCAGCTCCCCGGGACAAGCAATGGCGAACACTGAAGCTTTCTTT
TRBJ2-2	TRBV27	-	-	CASSLSGEVSPSFTGELFF	TGTGCCAGCAGTCTATCGGGGGAGGTCTCTCCTTCTTTCACCGGGGAGCTGTTTTTT
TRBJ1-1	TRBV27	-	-	CASKRGVANTEAFF	TGTGCCAGCAAACGGGGGGTGGCGAACACTGAAGCTTTCTTT
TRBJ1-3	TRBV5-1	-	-	CASSLTESGLGNTIYF	TGCGCCAGCAGCTTGACCGAGTCCGGTCTTGGAAACACCATATATTTT
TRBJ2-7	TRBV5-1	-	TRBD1	CASSLADRVGEQYF	TGCGCCAGCAGCTTGGCCGACAGGGTCGGCGAGCAGTACTTC
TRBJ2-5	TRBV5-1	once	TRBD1	CASSAGQGVWETQYF	TGCGCCAGCAGCGCCGGACAGGGGGTCTGGGAGACCCAGTACTTC
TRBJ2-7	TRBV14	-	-	CASSQMTAEPSYEQYF	TGTGCCAGCAGCCAAATGACTGCAGAGCCCTCCTACGAGCAGTACTTC
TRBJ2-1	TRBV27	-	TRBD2	CASTRTSGGGYNEQFF	TGTGCCAGCACCAGGACTAGCGGGGGAGGTTACAATGAGCAGTTCTTC
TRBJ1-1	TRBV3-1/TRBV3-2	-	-	CASSSREGNTEAFF	TGTGCCAGCAGCTCGCGGGAGGGTAACACTGAAGCTTTCTTT
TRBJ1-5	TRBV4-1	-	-	CASSHFPGTRSNQPQHF	TGCGCCAGCAGCCATTTCCCCGGGACCCGTAGCAATCAGCCCCAGCATTTT
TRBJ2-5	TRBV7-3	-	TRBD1	CASSPTGGSETQYF	TGTGCCAGCAGCCCGACAGGGGGCTCGGAGACCCAGTACTTC
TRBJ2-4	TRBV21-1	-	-	CASSKGGDKAGNIQYF	TGTGCCAGCAGCAAAGGAGGGGACAAGGCAGGGAACATTCAGTACTTC